The rows below give T cell receptor beta chains drawn from one sample of a study of T-cell reconstitution after alpha-beta-depleted transplantation in children. A single record per CDR3 protein comes from TCRdb applying MiXCR to the PCR reads. The sample lists hundreds of thousands of distinct CDR3 sequences; 8% to 11% were seen once. Specimen: PBMCs from the stem cell graft donor, collected from the stem cell graft. All receptors derive from a human donor who donated a stem cell graft to a child with acute myeloid leukemia. CDR3s include the opening cysteine and the closing phenylalanine or tryptophan. The D gene is left open where the match is weak. Part of the rows lack a size; the others show once, few, many or a class for expanded clones.

len	abundance	d_gene	v_gene	j_gene	CDR3nt	CDR3aa
11	many	NA	TRBV5-1	TRBJ2-1	TGCGCCAGCAGCTTGAACCAGGAGCAGTTCTTC	CASSLNQEQFF
17	NA	TRBD2	TRBV5-1	TRBJ2-1	TGCGCCAGCAGCTTGAGAAGGTGGGCGGGAGAATTCAATGAGCAGTTCTTC	CASSLRRWAGEFNEQFF
12	NA	NA	TRBV7-1	TRBJ2-7	TGTGCCAGCAGCGCCGGGCTATCGGGAGATCACTTC	CASSAGLSGDHF
16	few	NA	TRBV20-1	TRBJ2-7	TGCAGTGCTAGAGATCGAGCCGGATACAACTCCTACGAGCAGTACTTC	CSARDRAGYNSYEQYF
14	many	NA	TRBV25-1	TRBJ1-1	TGTGCCAGCACGGATCCCTCCCAATTAGTTCCGGCTTTCTTT	CASTDPSQLVPAFF
15	few	TRBD2	TRBV11-2	TRBJ2-7	TGTGCCAGCAGCTCAAATGGGGGGACTACCTACGAGCAGTACTTC	CASSSNGGTTYEQYF
14	many	NA	TRBV20-1	TRBJ2-3	TGCAGTGCTAGAGTACAGGGAGGTACAGATACGCAGTATTTT	CSARVQGGTDTQYF
13	few	NA	TRBV20-1	TRBJ1-5	TGCAGTGCTAAAAGGGGGGGGAATCAGCCCCAGCATTTT	CSAKRGGNQPQHF
19	few	TRBD2	TRBV20-1	TRBJ2-1	TGCAGTGCTAGCCCGACTAGCGGGACTCACGGGGGCTCCTACAATGAGCAGTTCTTC	CSASPTSGTHGGSYNEQFF
15	once	TRBD2	TRBV6-2/TRBV6-3	TRBJ2-5	TGTGCCAGCAGTTACCCCGGACTAGCGCAAGAGACCCAGTACTTC	CASSYPGLAQETQYF
13	few	TRBD2	TRBV11-3	TRBJ2-7	TGTGCCAGCAGCCATCGACTAGCTGAGGAGCAGTACTTC	CASSHRLAEEQYF
16	few	TRBD1	TRBV12-3/TRBV12-4	TRBJ1-3	TGTGCCAGCAGTCGGGACAGGGCTAGCTCTGGAAACACCATATATTTT	CASSRDRASSGNTIYF
14	few	TRBD2	TRBV27	TRBJ2-1	TGTGCCAGCAGTTACCTAGCGGGTTACAATGAGCAGTTCTTC	CASSYLAGYNEQFF
16	few	TRBD2	TRBV7-9	TRBJ2-7	TGTGCCAGCAGTTCCTGGGGGGGACTAGCATATAACGAGCAGTACTTC	CASSSWGGLAYNEQYF